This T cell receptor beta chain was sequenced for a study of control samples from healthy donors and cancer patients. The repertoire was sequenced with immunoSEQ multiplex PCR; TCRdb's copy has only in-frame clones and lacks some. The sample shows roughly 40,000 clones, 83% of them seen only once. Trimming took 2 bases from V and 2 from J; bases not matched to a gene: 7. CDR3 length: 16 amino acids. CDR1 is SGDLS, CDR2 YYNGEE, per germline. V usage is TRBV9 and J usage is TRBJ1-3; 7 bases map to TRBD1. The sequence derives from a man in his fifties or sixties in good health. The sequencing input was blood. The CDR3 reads CASSVDRARPGNTIYF. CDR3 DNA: TGTGCCAGCAGCGTCGACAGGGCGCGTCCTGGAAACACCATATATTTT.